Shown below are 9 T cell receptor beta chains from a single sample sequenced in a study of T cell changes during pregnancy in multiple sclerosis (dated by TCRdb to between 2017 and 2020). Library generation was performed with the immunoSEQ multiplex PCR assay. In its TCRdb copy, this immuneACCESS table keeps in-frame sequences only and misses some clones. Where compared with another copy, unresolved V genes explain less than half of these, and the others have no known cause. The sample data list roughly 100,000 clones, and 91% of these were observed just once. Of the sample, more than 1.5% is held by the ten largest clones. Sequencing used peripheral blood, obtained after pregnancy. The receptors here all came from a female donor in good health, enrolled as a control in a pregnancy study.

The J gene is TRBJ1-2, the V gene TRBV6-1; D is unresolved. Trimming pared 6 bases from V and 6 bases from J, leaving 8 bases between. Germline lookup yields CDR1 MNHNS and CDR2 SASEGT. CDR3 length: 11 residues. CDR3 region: CASRGNHGYTF. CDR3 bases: TGTGCCAGCAGGGGCAACCATGGCTACACCTTC.

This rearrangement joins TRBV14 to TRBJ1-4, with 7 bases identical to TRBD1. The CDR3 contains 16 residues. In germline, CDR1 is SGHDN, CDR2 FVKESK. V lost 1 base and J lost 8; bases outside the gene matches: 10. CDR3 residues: CASSQGRQGRGEKLFF. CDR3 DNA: TGTGCCAGCAGCCAAGGCCGACAGGGTCGAGGAGAAAAACTGTTTTTT.

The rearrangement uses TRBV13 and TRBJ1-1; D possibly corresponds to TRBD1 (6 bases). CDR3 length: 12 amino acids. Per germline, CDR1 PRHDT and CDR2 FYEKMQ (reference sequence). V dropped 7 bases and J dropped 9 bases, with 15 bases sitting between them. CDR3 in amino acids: CASTPTWGQAFF. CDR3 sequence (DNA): TGTGCCAGCACCCCGACGTGGGGGCAAGCTTTCTTT.

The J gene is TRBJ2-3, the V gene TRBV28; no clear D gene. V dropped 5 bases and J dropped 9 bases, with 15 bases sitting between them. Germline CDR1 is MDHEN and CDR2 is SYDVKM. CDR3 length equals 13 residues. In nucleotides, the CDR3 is TGTGCCAGCAGTCGACCGGGTGCACGGACGCAGTATTTT. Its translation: CASSRPGARTQYF.

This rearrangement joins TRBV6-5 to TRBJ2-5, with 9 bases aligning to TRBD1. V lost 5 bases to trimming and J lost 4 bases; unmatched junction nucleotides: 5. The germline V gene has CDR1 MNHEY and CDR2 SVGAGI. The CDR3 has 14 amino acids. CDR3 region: CASSPRTGAETQYF. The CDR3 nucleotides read TGTGCCAGCAGTCCGAGGACAGGGGCAGAGACCCAGTACTTC.

CDR3: CASGKNTEAFF. CDR3 DNA sequence: TGTGCCTCGGGAAAAAACACTGAAGCTTTCTTT. The chain joins TRBV6-1 to TRBJ1-1; no definite D call. CDR3 length: 11 amino acids. V shed 11 bases and J shed 2 bases, with 9 bases lying between them. The germline CDR1 and CDR2 sequences are MNHNS and SASEGT.

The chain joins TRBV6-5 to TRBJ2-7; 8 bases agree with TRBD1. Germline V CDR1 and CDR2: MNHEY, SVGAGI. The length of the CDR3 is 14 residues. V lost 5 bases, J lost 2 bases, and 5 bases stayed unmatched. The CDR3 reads CASSTRTGTYEQYF. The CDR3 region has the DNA TGTGCCAGCAGTACCCGGACAGGGACCTACGAGCAGTACTTC.

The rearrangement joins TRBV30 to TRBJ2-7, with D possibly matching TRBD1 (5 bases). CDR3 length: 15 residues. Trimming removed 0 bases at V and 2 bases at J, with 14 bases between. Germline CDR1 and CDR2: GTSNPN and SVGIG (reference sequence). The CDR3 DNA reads TGTGCCTGGAGTGTAGGTGGGGCAGGGACCTACGAGCAGTACTTC. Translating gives CAWSVGGAGTYEQYF.

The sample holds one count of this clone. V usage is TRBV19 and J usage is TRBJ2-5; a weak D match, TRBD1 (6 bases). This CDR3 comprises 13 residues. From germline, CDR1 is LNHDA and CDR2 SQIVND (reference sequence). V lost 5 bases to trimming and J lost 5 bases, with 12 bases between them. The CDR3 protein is CASSYRVGETQYF. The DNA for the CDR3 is TGTGCCAGTAGTTACAGGGTCGGGGAGACCCAGTACTTC.